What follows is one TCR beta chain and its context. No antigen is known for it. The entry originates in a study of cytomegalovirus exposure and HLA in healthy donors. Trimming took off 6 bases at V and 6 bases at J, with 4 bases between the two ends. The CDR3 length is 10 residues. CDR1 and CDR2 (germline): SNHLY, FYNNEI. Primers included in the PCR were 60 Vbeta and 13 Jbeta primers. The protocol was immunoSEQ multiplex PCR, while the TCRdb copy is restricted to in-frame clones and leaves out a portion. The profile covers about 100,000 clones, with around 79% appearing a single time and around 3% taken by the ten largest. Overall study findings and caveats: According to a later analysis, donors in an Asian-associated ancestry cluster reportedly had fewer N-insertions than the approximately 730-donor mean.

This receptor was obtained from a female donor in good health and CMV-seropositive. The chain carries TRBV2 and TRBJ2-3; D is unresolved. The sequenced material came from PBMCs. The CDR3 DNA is TGTGCCAGCAGAGAGGATACGCAGTATTTT. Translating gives CASREDTQYF.